This T cell receptor (beta chain) was observed in a study of cytomegalovirus exposure and HLA in healthy donors. Donors likely had unrecorded immune exposures despite being nominally healthy when sampled. PCR involved 60 Vbeta and 13 Jbeta primers. Sequenced by immunoSEQ multiplex PCR; TCRdb stores in-frame clones only, minus some. Among fewer than 150,000 clones listed, approximately 80% were seen once. The V and J ends lost 4 bases and 0 bases respectively, with 13 bases between them. The CDR3 has 15 amino acids. Per the germline V gene, CDR1 is SGHRS and CDR2 is YFSETQ. This receptor was identified in a male donor in good health and CMV-seronegative. What was sequenced was PBMCs. The chain recombines TRBV5-1 with TRBJ1-1, with a possible D match to TRBD1 (5 bases). The CDR3 DNA is TGCGCCAGCAGCCCGGTTGAGGACATGAACACTGAAGCTTTCTTT. Amino acid sequence: CASSPVEDMNTEAFF. Supplemented by reference TRBV5-1 and TRBJ1-1, the full variable domain reads KAGVTQTPRYLIKTRGQQVTLSCSPISGHRSVSWYQQTPGQGLQFLFEYFSETQRNKGNFPGRFSGRQFSNSRSEMNVSTLELGDSALYLCASSPVEDMNTEAFFGQGTRLTVV.